These T cell receptor beta chains were read from a single sample in a study of CD8 T cells in ankylosing spondylitis. Each CDR3 protein is one row after TCRdb ran MiXCR on the 5' RACE reads. The sample lists 37,000 or so distinct CDR3 sequences, more than 15% occurring once. Material for sequencing was blood. The receptors shown here come from a male donor with ankylosing spondylitis or in good health (not recorded which). The CDR3 runs from the conserved cysteine through the conserved F or W.

cdr3_aa: CASSGNRGSSYNEQFF
v_call: TRBV25-1
j_call: TRBJ2-1

cdr3_aa: CSARDLGAQGYTF
v_call: TRBV20-1
j_call: TRBJ1-2

cdr3_aa: CASRSQGYTEAFF
v_call: TRBV12-3/TRBV12-4
j_call: TRBJ1-1

cdr3_aa: CASSLVFRGKTEPLVKLFF
v_call: TRBV7-2
j_call: TRBJ1-4

cdr3_aa: CASRRGNTGELFF
v_call: TRBV6-5
j_call: TRBJ2-2

cdr3_aa: CASEGLDQSSNQPQHF
v_call: TRBV28
j_call: TRBJ1-5

cdr3_aa: CASSLVLAGPHNEQFF
v_call: TRBV5-1
j_call: TRBJ2-1

cdr3_aa: CATASTTGELFF
v_call: TRBV6-2/TRBV6-3
j_call: TRBJ2-2

cdr3_aa: CASSSGLGGTDTQYF
v_call: TRBV7-2
j_call: TRBJ2-3

cdr3_aa: CASSQLGGVWNEQFF
v_call: TRBV4-2
j_call: TRBJ2-1